The sequence of this T cell receptor (beta chain) was determined in a study of T-cell reconstitution after alpha-beta-depleted transplantation in children (dated by TCRdb to the mid-2010s). With respect to the entire study: T-cell immune reconstitution after TCRalphabeta/CD19-depleted allogeneic hematopoietic cell transplantation in children was quantitatively tracked in the study by means of TCR repertoire profiling.

Read against the paper, the sample's treatment or condition label means: allogeneic hematopoietic cell transplantation with graft depleted of TCRalphabeta T cells and CD19 B cells. Transplant recipients were children who received TCRalphabeta/CD19-depleted allogeneic hematopoietic cell grafts. This clonotype was picked up many times. This clone's antigen is unknown. There are no base qualities to consult, and no much larger clone falls within one base. The CDR3 runs 14 amino acids, cysteine and phenylalanine included. The CDR3 DNA has 42 bases and is translated from base 1. The trim is 7 bases for V and 4 bases for J, with a gap of 14 bases between the germline ends. The full study reports these points: The apparently early alphabetaT-cell count recovery about two months after transplant was reportedly dependent on only several hundred rapidly expanded clones derived from non-depleted graft cells. Over subsequent months, a decline in hyperexpanded clone frequencies was noted, and after one year, T-cell counts and TCRbeta diversity were mostly ascribed to newly produced T cells. The high TCRbeta diversity at day 60 in some patients was ascribed to recipient T cells and intrathymic progenitors that had survived conditioning.

Library preparation was by PCR. The data were produced on an Illumina HiSeq 2500. TCR libraries were prepared with molecular barcoding, using unique molecular identifiers to normalize TCRbeta repertoire quantification. The raw public reads went through TCRdb reprocessing: fastp at Q25, MiXCR clone calling, in-frame beta chains kept. CDR3 protein sequences are deduplicated, and each keeps its most common genes and DNA. Present in this sample are hundreds of thousands of distinct CDR3 sequences, roughly 8.2% of which were seen just once. Approximately 6.3% of the sample comes from the top ten. The chain is encoded by TRBV12-3 or TRBV12-4 joined to TRBJ2-4; TRBD1 could be the D gene, as 5 bases match. The source material was PBMCs, mostly from graft donor cells, sampled 180 days after TCRalphabeta/CD19-depleted stem cell transplant. This clonotype was sampled from a male patient between 10 and 17 years old who had a stem cell transplant for acute lymphoblastic leukemia, so the T cells may come from the graft donor. The nucleotides read TGTGCCAGCACCCTTCAGGGAAAAAAAAACATTCAGTACTTC. It specifies CASTLQGKKNIQYF.